Following are 26 T cell receptor beta chains from one sample sequenced in a study of control samples from healthy donors and cancer patients. TCRdb keeps only in-frame clones here, not all; method: immunoSEQ multiplex PCR. The sample holds 150,000 or so clones, around 90% seen once. Sample: blood. The receptors were sampled from a man aged 25-40 years in good health.

V gene TRBV6-1 combines with J gene TRBJ2-5, with D uncertain. The germline gives CDR1 MNHNS, CDR2 SASEGT. This CDR3 spans 13 amino acids. Deletions cut 3 bases from V and 7 bases from J, with 12 bases between. CDR3 sequence (DNA): TGTGCCAGCAGTGAGGTGGGGTCTATGACCCAGTACTTC. Its protein product is CASSEVGSMTQYF.

The J gene is TRBJ1-3, the V gene TRBV2; no clear D gene. Trimming removed 4 bases from V and 0 bases from J, with 10 bases in between. The CDR3 runs to 15 residues. Germline values: CDR1 SNHLY, CDR2 FYNNEI. The CDR3 sequence is CASSVEGHSGNTIYF. In DNA form, the CDR3 reads TGTGCCAGCAGTGTCGAGGGCCACTCTGGAAACACCATATATTTT.

The chain has TRBV27 and TRBJ1-4, with D maybe TRBD1 (6 bases). CDR3 length equals 15 residues. The ends were cut back, 4 bases at V and 0 bases at J, with 9 bases in the middle. Germline V CDR1 and CDR2: MNHEY, SMNVEV (reference sequence). CDR3 nucleotides: TGTGCCAGCAGTTCCTCAGGGGCAACTAATGAAAAACTGTTTTTT. This gives the protein CASSSSGATNEKLFF.

About this clone itself: Sequence at one end of the junction differs from germline and may be a read error. J is TRBJ1-5 and V is TRBV29-1; unclear D gene. This CDR3 comprises 12 residues. Germline values: CDR1 SQVTM, CDR2 ANQGSEA. The CDR3 DNA follows: TGCAGCGGTGGAGATAGCGATCAGCCCCAGCATTTT. The encoded protein is CSGGDSDQPQHF.

This sequence joins TRBV19 and TRBJ1-4; TRBD1 matches at 10 bases. The germline V gene has CDR1 LNHDA and CDR2 SQIVND (reference sequence). V trimming: 9 bases; J trimming: 6 bases; junction bases outside the gene matches: 4. The CDR3 runs to 13 residues. The CDR3 here is CASTGTGDEKLFF. Here the CDR3 DNA reads TGTGCCAGCACGGGGACAGGGGATGAAAAACTGTTTTTT. The full variable domain, rest sourced from reference TRBV19 and TRBJ1-4, is DGGITQSPKYLFRKEGQNVTLSCEQNLNHDAMYWYRQDPGQGLRLIYYSQIVNDFQKGDIAEGYSVSREKKESFPLTVTSAQKNPTAFYLCASTGTGDEKLFFGSGTQLSVL.

The CDR3 loop reads CASSLMAGADTQYF. In DNA form, the CDR3 reads TGTGCCAGCAGCTTAATGGCGGGCGCGGATACGCAGTATTTT. This chain links TRBV7-9 with TRBJ2-3; maybe TRBD2 (5 bases). The V gene lost 2 bases and the J gene lost 6 bases, with 12 bases spanning the gap. The V gene's germline CDR1 is SEHNR and CDR2 FQNEAQ (reference sequence). This CDR3 spans 14 amino acids.

The chain couples TRBV7-8 to TRBJ2-7; 7 bases align to TRBD2. The V gene's germline CDR1 is SGHVS and CDR2 FQNEAQ. The CDR3 extends over 15 amino acids. The V gene end was trimmed by 5 bases and the J gene end by 1 base; junction bases not matched to a gene: 8. The CDR3 coding sequence is TGTGCCAGCAGCCGCAGGGAGGGGCGTTCCTACGAGCAGTACTTC. Translating gives CASSRREGRSYEQYF.

The rearrangement links TRBV7-8 to TRBJ2-2; 7 bases line up with TRBD2. CDR3 length equals 17 residues. With 2 bases clipped from V and 0 bases from J, the junction kept 6 bases outside the gene matches. CDR1 is SGHVS and CDR2 is FQNEAQ in the germline V gene. CDR3 DNA sequence: TGTGCCAGCAGCTTAAGGCAGGGAGGGGCGAACACCGGGGAGCTGTTTTTT. Its translation: CASSLRQGGANTGELFF.

V gene TRBV4-1 combines with J gene TRBJ1-3; 7 bases map to TRBD1. CDR3 size: 20 residues. In germline, CDR1 is MGHRA, CDR2 YSYEKL. Trimming removed 0 bases from V and 0 bases from J; junction bases left unmatched: 14. This chain's CDR3 is CASSQDNPGTVSNSGNTIYF. DNA for the CDR3: TGCGCCAGCAGCCAAGATAATCCCGGGACAGTCTCAAACTCTGGAAACACCATATATTTT.

J is TRBJ2-2 and V is TRBV27, with 9 nucleotides matching TRBD1. V trimming: 9 bases; J trimming: 0 bases; junction bases outside the gene matches: 5. Germline CDR1 and CDR2: MNHEY and SMNVEV (reference sequence). The CDR3 totals 15 residues. Here the CDR3 reads CASRWTGANTGELFF. The CDR3 coding sequence is TGTGCCAGTCGCTGGACAGGGGCGAACACCGGGGAGCTGTTTTTT.

The V call is TRBV30, the J call TRBJ1-2, with D perhaps matching TRBD1 (5 bases). Germline CDR1 GTSNPN, CDR2 SVGIG (reference sequence). CDR3 size: 14 residues. V was clipped by 2 bases and J by 2 bases, with 12 bases between them. CDR3 coding DNA: TGTGCCTGGAGTTTGAGACAGAAGAACTATGGCTACACCTTC. This encodes CAWSLRQKNYGYTF.

The chain is built from TRBV6-6 and TRBJ2-3; D ambiguous. Germline V gene sequence: CDR1 MNHNY, CDR2 SVGAGI (reference sequence). This CDR3 spans 12 amino acids. V was trimmed by 5 bases and J by 7 bases, leaving 10 bases between them. CDR3 loop: CASSVDYNTQYF. Written as DNA, the CDR3 is TGTGCCAGCAGTGTCGATTATAATACGCAGTATTTT.

The genes are TRBV19 and TRBJ2-1; 11 positions match TRBD2. The CDR3 is made up of 17 amino acids. V trimming: 6 bases; J trimming: 5 bases; junction bases outside the gene matches: 12. Germline V gene lookup returns CDR1 LNHDA and CDR2 SQIVND (reference sequence). The CDR3: CASRLGVGLADNNEQFF. In DNA form, the CDR3 reads TGTGCCAGTAGGTTAGGGGTGGGACTAGCGGACAACAATGAGCAGTTCTTC.

The chain has TRBV12-3 or TRBV12-4 and TRBJ2-2; D not certain. V was trimmed by 4 bases and J by 4 bases, leaving 4 bases between them. CDR3 size: 12 residues. The CDR3 loop reads CASSSRTGELFF. CDR3 nucleotide sequence: TGTGCCAGCAGTTCCCGCACCGGGGAGCTGTTTTTT.

The chain has TRBV19 and TRBJ1-4, with D possibly being TRBD1 (6 bases). Looked up from germline, CDR1 is LNHDA and CDR2 is SQIVND (reference sequence). This CDR3 has 14 amino acids. V was pared by 5 bases and J by 7 bases, with 14 bases between. CDR3 coding DNA: TGTGCCAGTAGTGGAGAGGGGGAGGTTGAAAAACTGTTTTTT. Translating it yields CASSGEGEVEKLFF.

J is TRBJ2-3 and V is TRBV5-8; D is possibly TRBD2 (6 bases). Trimming removed 4 bases from V and 5 bases from J, with 17 bases in between. This CDR3 contains 15 residues. Germline CDR1 and CDR2: SGHTS and YDEGEE. CDR3 DNA: TGTGCCAGCAGCCAACTGCGGGGACGGGAAGATACGCAGTATTTT. This codes for CASSQLRGREDTQYF. The full variable domain, its missing parts supplied by reference TRBV5-8 and TRBJ2-3, is EAGVTQSPTHLIKTRGQQATLRCSPISGHTSVYWYQQALGLGLQFLLWYDEGEERNRGNFPPRFSGRQFPNYSSELNVNALELEDSALYLCASSQLRGREDTQYFGPGTRLTVL.

This chain uses TRBV18 with TRBJ1-4; 8 bases align to TRBD1. This CDR3 contains 14 residues. The germline gives CDR1 KGHSH, CDR2 LQKENI. The V and J ends lost 4 bases and 7 bases, in that order; junction bases with no gene match: 5. The CDR3: CASSHLDRGEKLFF. CDR3 coding DNA: TGTGCCAGCTCACATTTAGACAGGGGTGAAAAACTGTTTTTT.

Many counts were recorded for this clone. This chain uses TRBV6-1 with TRBJ1-5, with D perhaps TRBD1 (5 bases). Per the germline V gene, CDR1 is MNHNS and CDR2 is SASEGT. Trimming took 2 bases from V and 3 from J, leaving 11 bases between them. The CDR3 is 15 residues long. The CDR3: CASSEIRGHNQPQHF. In DNA, the CDR3 is TGTGCCAGCAGTGAAATCCGCGGACACAATCAGCCCCAGCATTTT.

The rearrangement links TRBV9 to TRBJ2-7, with D uncertain. Germline CDR1 reads SGDLS; CDR2 reads YYNGEE. Trimming took off 7 bases at V and 1 base at J, with 15 bases between the two ends. This CDR3 contains 14 residues. The CDR3 is CASDWEAYSYEQYF. Here the CDR3 DNA reads TGTGCCAGCGATTGGGAAGCCTATTCCTACGAGCAGTACTTC.

This chain uses TRBV2 with TRBJ1-1; no definite D call. V gave up 2 bases and J gave up 7 bases, with 11 bases separating them. There are 13 residues in the CDR3. The germline V gene encodes CDR1 SNHLY and CDR2 FYNNEI. The CDR3 nucleotides are TGTGCCAGCAGTGAACGGGTAACCCTTGAAGCTTTCTTT. Translating it yields CASSERVTLEAFF.

CDR3 nucleotides: TGTGCCAGTAGTACGGGGCTTAGCACCGGGGAGCTGTTTTTT. Its protein is CASSTGLSTGELFF. This chain links TRBV19 with TRBJ2-2; either TRBD1 or TRBD2 may fit D (5 bases each). V was cut by 4 bases and J by 4 bases, with 10 bases left in between. Germline CDR1 and CDR2: LNHDA and SQIVND (reference sequence). This CDR3 region has 14 residues.

As regards this clone: Other DNA sequences in this specimen translate into the identical CDR3. The chain employs TRBV27 and TRBJ2-7; tentative D call: TRBD1 (5 bases). V was pared by 2 bases and J by 0 bases, with 8 bases between. Germline V lookup: CDR1 MNHEY, CDR2 SMNVEV (reference sequence). The CDR3 length is 14 residues. The CDR3 spells CASSLKGNSYEQYF. CDR3 nucleotides: TGTGCCAGCAGTTTAAAGGGGAACTCCTACGAGCAGTACTTC.

This chain connects TRBV5-6 to TRBJ1-6, with TRBD1 matching over 9 bases. J was trimmed by 9 bases and V by 4 bases; bases with no gene match: 11. Germline loops: CDR1 SGHDT, CDR2 YYEEEE. The CDR3 has 16 amino acids. CDR3 nucleotide sequence: TGTGCCAGCAGCCGCCTCCCGGGACAGGGTAGTTCACCCCTCCACTTT. As protein: CASSRLPGQGSSPLHF.

V and J are TRBV6-5 and TRBJ2-1, with 9 nucleotides matching TRBD2. Germline CDR1 and CDR2: MNHEY and SVGAGI. With 10 bases clipped from V and 6 bases from J, the junction kept 4 bases outside the gene matches. There are 12 residues in the CDR3. In DNA form, the CDR3 reads TGTGCCACGGGACTAGCAGGCAATGAGCAGTTCTTC. It specifies CATGLAGNEQFF.

This clone has a single count. Other DNA sequences within the sample encode an identical CDR3. This chain uses TRBV3-1 (or the pseudogene TRBV3-2) with TRBJ1-5; possibly TRBD1 for D (6 bases). Germline V gives CDR1 LGHDT, CDR2 YNNKEL (reference sequence). The CDR3 has 13 amino acids. Trimming pared 6 bases from V and 4 bases from J, leaving 10 bases between. For the CDR3, the DNA is TGTGCCAGCAGTCCTCAGGGGAATCAGCCCCAGCATTTT. Amino acids: CASSPQGNQPQHF.

To note about this clone: One junction end does not reproduce the germline sequence, and a read error may be involved. This chain links TRBV7-9 with TRBJ2-5; D could derive from TRBD1 or TRBD2 (5 bases each). The germline CDR1 and CDR2 sequences are SEHNR and FQNEAQ (reference sequence). The CDR3 is 17 amino acids. CDR3 sequence reads: CASSWGTHSASHHLSNF. The DNA of the CDR3 is TGTGCCAGCAGCTGGGGGACCCATTCCGCCTCACACCACCTTTCGAACTTC. Complete variable domain (other parts from reference TRBV7-9 and TRBJ2-5): DTGVSQNPRHKITKRGQNVTFRCDPISEHNRLYWYRQTLGQGPEFLTYFQNEAQLEKSRLLSDRFSAERPKGSFSTLEIQRTEQGDSAMYLCASSWGTHSASHHLSNFGPGTRLLVL.